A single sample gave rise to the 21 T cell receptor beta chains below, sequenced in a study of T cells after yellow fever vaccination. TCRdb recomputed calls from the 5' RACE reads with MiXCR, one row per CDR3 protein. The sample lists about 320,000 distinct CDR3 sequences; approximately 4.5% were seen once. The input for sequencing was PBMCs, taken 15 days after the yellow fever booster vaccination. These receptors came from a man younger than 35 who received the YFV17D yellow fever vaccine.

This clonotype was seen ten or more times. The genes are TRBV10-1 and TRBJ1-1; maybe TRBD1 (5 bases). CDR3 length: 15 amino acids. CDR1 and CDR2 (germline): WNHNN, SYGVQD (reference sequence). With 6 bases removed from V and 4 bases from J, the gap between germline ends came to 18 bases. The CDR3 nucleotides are TGCGCCAGCAGCTCAGTGAGGGGAGGCGGCACTGAAGCTTTCTTT. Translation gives CASSSVRGGGTEAFF.

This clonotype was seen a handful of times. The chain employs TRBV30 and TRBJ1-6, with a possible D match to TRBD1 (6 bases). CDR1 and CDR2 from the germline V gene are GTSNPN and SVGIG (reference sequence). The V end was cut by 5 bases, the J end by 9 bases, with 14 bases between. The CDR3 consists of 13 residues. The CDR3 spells CAWGTMRSSPLHF. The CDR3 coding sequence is TGTGCCTGGGGGACAATGAGGAGTTCACCCCTCCACTTT.

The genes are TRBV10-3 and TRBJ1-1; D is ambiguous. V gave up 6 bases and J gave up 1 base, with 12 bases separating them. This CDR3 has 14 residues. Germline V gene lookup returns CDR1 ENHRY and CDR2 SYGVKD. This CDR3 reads CAIRITDGNTEAFF. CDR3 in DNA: TGTGCCATCAGGATAACCGACGGGAACACTGAAGCTTTCTTT.

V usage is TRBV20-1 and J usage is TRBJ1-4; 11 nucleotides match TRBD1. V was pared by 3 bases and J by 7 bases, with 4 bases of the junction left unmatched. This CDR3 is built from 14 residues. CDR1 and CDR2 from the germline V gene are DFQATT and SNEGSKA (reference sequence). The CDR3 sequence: CSARAGTGGEKLFF. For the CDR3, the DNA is TGCAGTGCTAGGGCTGGGACAGGGGGTGAAAAACTGTTTTTT.

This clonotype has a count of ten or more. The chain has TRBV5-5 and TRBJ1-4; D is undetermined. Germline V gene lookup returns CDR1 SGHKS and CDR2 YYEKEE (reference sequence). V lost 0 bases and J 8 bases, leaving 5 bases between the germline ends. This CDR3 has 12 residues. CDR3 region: CASSLEDEKLFF. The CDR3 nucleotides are TGTGCCAGCAGCTTGGAGGACGAAAAACTGTTTTTT.

CDR3 in DNA: TGCAGCGTTCGACAGGGGGCGAGCCATGGCTACACCTTC. This gives the protein CSVRQGASHGYTF. The rearrangement uses TRBV29-1 and TRBJ1-2; TRBD1 matches 10 bases. Trimming took 5 bases from V and 6 from J; bases not matched to a gene: 6. CDR3 length: 13 residues. The germline V gene encodes CDR1 SQVTM and CDR2 ANQGSEA.

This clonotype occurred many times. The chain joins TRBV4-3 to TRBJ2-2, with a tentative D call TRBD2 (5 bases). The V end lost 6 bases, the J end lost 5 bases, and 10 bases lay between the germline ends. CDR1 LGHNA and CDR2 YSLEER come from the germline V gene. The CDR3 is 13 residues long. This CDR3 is CASRSGWTGELFF. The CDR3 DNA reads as TGCGCCAGCAGATCGGGGTGGACCGGGGAGCTGTTTTTT.

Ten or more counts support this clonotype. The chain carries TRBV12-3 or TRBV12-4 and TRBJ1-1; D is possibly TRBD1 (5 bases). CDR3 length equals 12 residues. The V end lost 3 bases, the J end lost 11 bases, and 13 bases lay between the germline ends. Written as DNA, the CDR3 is TGTGCCAGCAGTTTGACGGGCGGGGCGGCTTTCTTT. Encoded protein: CASSLTGGAAFF.

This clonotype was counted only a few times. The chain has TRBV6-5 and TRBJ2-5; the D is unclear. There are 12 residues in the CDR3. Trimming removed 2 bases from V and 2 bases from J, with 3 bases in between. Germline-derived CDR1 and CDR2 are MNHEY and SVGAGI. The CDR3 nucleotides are TGTGCCAGCAGTTACCAGCAAGAGACCCAGTACTTC. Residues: CASSYQQETQYF.

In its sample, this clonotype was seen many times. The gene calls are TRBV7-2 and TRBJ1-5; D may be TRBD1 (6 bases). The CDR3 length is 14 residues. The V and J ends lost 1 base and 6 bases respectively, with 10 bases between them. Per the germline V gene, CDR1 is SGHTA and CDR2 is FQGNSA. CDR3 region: CASSLGGGPQPQHF. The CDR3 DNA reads TGTGCCAGCAGCTTAGGAGGGGGTCCTCAGCCCCAGCATTTT.

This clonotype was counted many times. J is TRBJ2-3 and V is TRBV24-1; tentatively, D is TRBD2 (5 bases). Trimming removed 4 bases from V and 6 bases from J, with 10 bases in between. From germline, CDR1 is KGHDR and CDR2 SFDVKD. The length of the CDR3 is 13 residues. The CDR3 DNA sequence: TGTGCCACCAGTGACCAGGACTGGGATACGCAGTATTTT. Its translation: CATSDQDWDTQYF.

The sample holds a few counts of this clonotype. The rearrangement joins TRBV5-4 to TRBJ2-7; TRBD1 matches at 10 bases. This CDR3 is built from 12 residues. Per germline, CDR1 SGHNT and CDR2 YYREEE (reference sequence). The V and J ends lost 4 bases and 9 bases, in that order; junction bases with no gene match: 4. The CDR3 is CASSPGQGVQYV. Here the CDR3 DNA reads TGTGCCAGCAGCCCAGGACAGGGGGTGCAGTACGTC.

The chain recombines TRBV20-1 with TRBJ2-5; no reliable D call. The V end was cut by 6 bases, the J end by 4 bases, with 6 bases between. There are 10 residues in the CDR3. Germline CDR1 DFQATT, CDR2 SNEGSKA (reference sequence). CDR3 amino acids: CSANLETQYF. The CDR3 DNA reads TGCAGTGCCAATCTAGAGACCCAGTACTTC.

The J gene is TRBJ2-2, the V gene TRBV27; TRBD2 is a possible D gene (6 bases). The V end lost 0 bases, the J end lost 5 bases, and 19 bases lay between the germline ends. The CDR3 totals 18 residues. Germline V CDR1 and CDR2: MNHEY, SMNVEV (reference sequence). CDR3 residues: CASSLSVRVLASTGELFF. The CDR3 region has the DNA TGTGCCAGCAGTTTATCGGTTCGAGTGCTAGCGTCAACCGGGGAGCTGTTTTTT.

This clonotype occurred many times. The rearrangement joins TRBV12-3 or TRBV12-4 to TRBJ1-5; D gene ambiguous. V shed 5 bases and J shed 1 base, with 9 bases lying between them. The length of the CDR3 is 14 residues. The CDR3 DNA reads TGTGCCAGCAGTCGAGCTGGGAGCAATCAGCCCCAGCATTTT. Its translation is CASSRAGSNQPQHF.

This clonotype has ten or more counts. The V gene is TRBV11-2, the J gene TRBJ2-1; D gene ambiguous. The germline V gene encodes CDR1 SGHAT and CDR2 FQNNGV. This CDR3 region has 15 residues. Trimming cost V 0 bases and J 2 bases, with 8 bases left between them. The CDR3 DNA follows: TGTGCCAGCAGCTTAGATACCGGTACCTACAATGAGCAGTTCTTC. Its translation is CASSLDTGTYNEQFF.

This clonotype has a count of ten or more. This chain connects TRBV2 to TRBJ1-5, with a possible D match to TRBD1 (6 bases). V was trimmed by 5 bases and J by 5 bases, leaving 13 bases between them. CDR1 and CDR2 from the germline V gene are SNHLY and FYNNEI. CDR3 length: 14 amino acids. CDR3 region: CASSFTGIYQPQHF. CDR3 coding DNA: TGTGCCAGCAGTTTTACAGGGATATATCAGCCCCAGCATTTT. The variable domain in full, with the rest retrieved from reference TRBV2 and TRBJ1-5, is EPEVTQTPSHQVTQMGQEVILRCVPISNHLYFYWYRQILGQKVEFLVSFYNNEISEKSEIFDDQFSVERPDGSNFTLKIRSTKLEDSAMYFCASSFTGIYQPQHFGDGTRLSIL.

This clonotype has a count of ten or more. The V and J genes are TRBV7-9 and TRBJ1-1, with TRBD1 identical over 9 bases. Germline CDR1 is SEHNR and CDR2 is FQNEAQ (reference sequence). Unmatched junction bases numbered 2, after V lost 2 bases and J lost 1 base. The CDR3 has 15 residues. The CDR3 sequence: CASSLTGQGNTEAFF. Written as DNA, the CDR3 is TGTGCCAGCAGCTTAACGGGACAGGGGAACACTGAAGCTTTCTTT.

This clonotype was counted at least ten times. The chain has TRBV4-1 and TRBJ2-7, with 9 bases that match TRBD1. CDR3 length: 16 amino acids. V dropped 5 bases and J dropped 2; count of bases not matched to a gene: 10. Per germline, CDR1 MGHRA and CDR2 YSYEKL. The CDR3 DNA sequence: TGCGCCAGCAGCTACTCACAGACAGGGGGGACCTACGAGCAGTACTTC. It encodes CASSYSQTGGTYEQYF.

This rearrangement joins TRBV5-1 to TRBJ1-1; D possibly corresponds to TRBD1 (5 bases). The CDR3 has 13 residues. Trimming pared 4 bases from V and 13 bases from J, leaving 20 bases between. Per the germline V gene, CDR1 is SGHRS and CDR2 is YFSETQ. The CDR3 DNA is TGCGCCAGCAGCGCCCTGGGTCAGGGTAACGGTTTCTTT. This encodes CASSALGQGNGFF.

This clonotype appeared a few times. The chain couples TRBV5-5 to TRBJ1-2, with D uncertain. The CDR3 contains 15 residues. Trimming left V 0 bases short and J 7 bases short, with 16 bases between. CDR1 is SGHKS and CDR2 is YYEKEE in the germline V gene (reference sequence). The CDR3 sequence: CASSLAETLRVGYTF. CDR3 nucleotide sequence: TGTGCCAGCAGCTTGGCGGAGACCCTGCGGGTTGGCTACACCTTC.